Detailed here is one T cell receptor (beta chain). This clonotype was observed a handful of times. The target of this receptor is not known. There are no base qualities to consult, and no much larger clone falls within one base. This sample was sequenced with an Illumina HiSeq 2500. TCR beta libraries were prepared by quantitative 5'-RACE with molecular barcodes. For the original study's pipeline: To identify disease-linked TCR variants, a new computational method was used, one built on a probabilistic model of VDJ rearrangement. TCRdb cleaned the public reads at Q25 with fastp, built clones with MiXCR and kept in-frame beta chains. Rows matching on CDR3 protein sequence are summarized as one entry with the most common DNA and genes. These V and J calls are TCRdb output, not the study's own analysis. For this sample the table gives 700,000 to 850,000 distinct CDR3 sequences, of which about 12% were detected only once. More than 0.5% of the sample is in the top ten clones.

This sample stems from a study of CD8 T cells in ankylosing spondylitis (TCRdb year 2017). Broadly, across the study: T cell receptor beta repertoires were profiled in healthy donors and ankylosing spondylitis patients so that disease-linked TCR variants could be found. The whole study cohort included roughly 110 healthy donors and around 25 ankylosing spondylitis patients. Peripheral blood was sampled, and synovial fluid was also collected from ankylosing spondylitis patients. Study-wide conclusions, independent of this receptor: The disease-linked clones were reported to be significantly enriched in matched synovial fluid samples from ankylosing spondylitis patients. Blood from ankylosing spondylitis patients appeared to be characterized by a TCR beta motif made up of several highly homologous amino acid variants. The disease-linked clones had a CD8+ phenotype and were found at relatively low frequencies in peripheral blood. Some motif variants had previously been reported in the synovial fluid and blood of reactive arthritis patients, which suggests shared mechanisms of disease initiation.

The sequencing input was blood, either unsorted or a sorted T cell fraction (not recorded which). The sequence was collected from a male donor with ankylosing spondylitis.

The bases read TGTGCCAGCAGCGCTTCTAGCGGGGGTGCCTACGAGCAGTACTTC. Its translation reads: CASSASSGGAYEQYF. This chain joins TRBV5-5 to TRBJ2-7; the junction holds 10 bases that match TRBD2. Sequences SGHKS (CDR1) and YYEKEE (CDR2) are obtained from the germline V gene (reference sequence). The CDR3 contains 15 residues, cysteine and phenylalanine counted. The only DNA kept is the CDR3, 45 bases in frame from the first base. Clipping removes 4 bases from V and 2 bases from J, with 6 as the unmatched junction base count.